The 2 T cell receptor beta chains below all came from one sample that was sequenced in a study of shared clonotypes between healthy human individuals. This table comes from immunoSEQ multiplex PCR, and its TCRdb copy is limited to in-frame clones, with some not included. The sample has approximately 2,300,000 clones, around 93% seen once. Sample: naive CD4+ T cells from PBMCs. Subset denoted: CD45RA+ positively selected. The receptors come from a man younger than 35 in good health. Some clones in this sample may be carry-over from other donors' samples.

The gene calls are TRBV9 and TRBJ2-6, with 7 nucleotides matching TRBD1. The length of the CDR3 is 15 residues. The junction had 4 bases not matched to a gene; V was cut back by 6 bases and J by 1 base. The germline CDR1 and CDR2 sequences are SGDLS and YYNGEE. This chain's CDR3 is CASTIQGSGANVLTF. The DNA for the CDR3 is TGTGCCAGCACCATACAGGGGTCTGGGGCCAACGTCCTGACTTTC.

The chain carries TRBV9 and TRBJ1-5, with D perhaps TRBD1 (5 bases). Germline V lookup: CDR1 SGDLS, CDR2 YYNGEE. V was pared by 3 bases and J by 7 bases, with 14 bases between. This CDR3 spans 14 amino acids. Here the CDR3 reads CASSGRGVNQPQHF. CDR3 in DNA: TGTGCCAGCAGCGGGAGGGGTGTGAACCAGCCCCAGCATTTT.